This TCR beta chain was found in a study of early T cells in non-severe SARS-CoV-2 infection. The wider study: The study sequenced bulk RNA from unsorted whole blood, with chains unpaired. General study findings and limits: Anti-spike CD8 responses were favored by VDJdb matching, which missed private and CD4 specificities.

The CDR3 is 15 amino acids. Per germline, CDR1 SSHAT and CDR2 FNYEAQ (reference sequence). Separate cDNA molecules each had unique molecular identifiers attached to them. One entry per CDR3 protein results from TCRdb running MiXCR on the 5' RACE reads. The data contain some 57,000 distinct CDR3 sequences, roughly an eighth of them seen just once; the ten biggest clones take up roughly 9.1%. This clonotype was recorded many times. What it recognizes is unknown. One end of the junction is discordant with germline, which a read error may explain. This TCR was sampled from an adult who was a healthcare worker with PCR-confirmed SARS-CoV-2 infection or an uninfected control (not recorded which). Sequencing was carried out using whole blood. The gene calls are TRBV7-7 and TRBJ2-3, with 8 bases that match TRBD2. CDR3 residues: CASSRGGSGSDTQYF. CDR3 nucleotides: TGTGCTAGCAGCCGAGGCGGGAGCGGGAGTGATACGCAGTATTTT.